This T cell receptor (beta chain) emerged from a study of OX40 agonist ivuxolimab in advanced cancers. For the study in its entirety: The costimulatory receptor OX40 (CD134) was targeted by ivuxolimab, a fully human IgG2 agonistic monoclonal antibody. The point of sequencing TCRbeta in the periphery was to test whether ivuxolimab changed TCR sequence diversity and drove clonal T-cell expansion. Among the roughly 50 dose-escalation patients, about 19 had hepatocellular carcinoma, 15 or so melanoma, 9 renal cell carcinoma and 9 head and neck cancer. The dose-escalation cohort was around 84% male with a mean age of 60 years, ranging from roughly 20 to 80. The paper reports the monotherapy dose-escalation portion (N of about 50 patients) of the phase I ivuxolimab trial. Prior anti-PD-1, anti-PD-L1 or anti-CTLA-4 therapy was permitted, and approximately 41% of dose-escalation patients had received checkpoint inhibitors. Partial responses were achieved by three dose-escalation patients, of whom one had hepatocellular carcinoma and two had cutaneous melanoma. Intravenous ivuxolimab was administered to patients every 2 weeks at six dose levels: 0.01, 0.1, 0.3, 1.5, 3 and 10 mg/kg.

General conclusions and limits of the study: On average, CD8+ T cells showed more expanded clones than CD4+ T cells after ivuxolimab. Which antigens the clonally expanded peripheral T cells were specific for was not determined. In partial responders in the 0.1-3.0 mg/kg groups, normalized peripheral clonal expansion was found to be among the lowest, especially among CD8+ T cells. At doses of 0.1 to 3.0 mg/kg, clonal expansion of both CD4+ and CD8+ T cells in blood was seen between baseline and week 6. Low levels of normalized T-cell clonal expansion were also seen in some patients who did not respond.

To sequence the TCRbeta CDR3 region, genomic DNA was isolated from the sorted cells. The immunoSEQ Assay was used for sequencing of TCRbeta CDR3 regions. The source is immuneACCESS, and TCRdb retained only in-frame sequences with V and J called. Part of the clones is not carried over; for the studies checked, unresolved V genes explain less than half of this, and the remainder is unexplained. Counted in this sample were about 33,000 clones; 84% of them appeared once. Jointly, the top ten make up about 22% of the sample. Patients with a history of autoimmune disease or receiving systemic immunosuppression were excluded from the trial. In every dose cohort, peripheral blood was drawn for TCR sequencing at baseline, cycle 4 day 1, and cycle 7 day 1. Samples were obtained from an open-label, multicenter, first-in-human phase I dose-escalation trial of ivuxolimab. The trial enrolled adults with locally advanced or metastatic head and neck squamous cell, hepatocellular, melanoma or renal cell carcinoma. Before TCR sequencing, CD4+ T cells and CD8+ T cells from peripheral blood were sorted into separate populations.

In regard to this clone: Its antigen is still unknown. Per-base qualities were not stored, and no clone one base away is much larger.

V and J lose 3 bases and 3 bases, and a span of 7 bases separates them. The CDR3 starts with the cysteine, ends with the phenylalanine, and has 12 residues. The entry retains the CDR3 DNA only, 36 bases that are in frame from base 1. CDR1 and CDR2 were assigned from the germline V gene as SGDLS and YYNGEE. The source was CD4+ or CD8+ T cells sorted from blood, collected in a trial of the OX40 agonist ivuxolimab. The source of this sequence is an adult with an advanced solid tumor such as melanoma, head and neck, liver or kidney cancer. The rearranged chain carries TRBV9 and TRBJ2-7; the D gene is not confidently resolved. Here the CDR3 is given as CASSGILYEQYF. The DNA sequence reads TGTGCCAGCAGCGGGATCCTCTACGAGCAGTACTTC.